This T cell receptor beta chain was recovered during a study of shared clonotypes between healthy human individuals. General observations from the study: Naive subsets usually exceeded memory subsets in estimated richness. Sequencing of the sorted subsets was shown by rarefaction to be incomplete despite large depth.

The method was immunoSEQ multiplex PCR; TCRdb's version includes in-frame clones alone and lacks a portion of them. The sample contains roughly 1,500,000 clones, roughly 98.5% of which appear only once. Germline assignment: CDR1 LNHDA and CDR2 SQIVND (reference sequence). This CDR3 region has 14 residues. V was clipped by 7 bases and J by 1 base, with 13 bases between them. All donors qualified as healthy HIV-negative adults and had experienced no recent acute infections or vaccinations. Partitioning of CD4+ cells yielded a CD45RA+ naive subset and a CD45RA-negative memory subset. Details on this clone: Antigen specificity is unknown.

The TCR was taken from a man younger than 45 in good health. The chain uses TRBV19 and TRBJ1-1; D is possibly TRBD1 (5 bases). Specimen: naive CD4+ T cells sorted from blood. Subset: CD45RA+ positively selected. The CDR3 DNA sequence: TGTGCCAGTACGAGACAGCTTCAGAACACTGAAGCTTTCTTT. It codes for CASTRQLQNTEAFF.